This TCR beta chain is drawn from a study of T-cell reconstitution after alpha-beta-depleted transplantation in children. Unique molecular identifiers were built into the TCRbeta library. In TCRdb, the PCR reads were re-called with MiXCR into one record per CDR3 protein. The sample lists approximately 270,000 distinct CDR3 sequences, 20% to 30% occurring once. This clonotype occurred a few times. Its matching antigen is unknown. Points from the study as a whole: The main origin of T-cell counts and diversity one year after transplant was newly produced T cells.

The sequence was obtained from a female patient under 10 years old who had a stem cell transplant for congenital amegakaryocytic thrombocytopenia, so the T cells may come from the graft donor. Sequences were derived from PBMCs, mostly from graft donor cells, sampled 360 days after TCRalphabeta/CD19-depleted stem cell transplant.

The CDR3 sequence: CASSARRLPLHF. CDR3 nucleotides: TGTGCCAGCAGTGCCCGGCGGCTCCCCCTCCACTTT. This chain connects TRBV2 to TRBJ1-6; D unclear. Trimming shortened V by 4 bases and J by 13 bases, and 11 bases separated the two germline ends. The CDR3 is 12 residues long. The germline CDR1 and CDR2 sequences are SNHLY and FYNNEI.